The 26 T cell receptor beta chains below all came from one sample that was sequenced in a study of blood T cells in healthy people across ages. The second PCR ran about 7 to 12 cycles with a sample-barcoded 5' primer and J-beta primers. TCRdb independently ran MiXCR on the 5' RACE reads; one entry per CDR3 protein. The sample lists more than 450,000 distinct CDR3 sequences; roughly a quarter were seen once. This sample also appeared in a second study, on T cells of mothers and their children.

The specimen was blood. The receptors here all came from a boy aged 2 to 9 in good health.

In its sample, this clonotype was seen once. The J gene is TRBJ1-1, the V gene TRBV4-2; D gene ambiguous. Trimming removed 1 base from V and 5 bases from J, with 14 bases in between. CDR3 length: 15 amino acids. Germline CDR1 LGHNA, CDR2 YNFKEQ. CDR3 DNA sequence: TGTGCCAGCAGCCAAGGACTCCCCATGCAGACTGAAGCTTTCTTT. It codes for CASSQGLPMQTEAFF.

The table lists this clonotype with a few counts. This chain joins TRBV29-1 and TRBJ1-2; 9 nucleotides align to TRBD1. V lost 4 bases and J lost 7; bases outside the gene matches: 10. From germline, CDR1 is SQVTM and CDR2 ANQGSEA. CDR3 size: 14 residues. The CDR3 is CSVAATGTGSGYTF. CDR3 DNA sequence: TGCAGCGTTGCGGCCACCGGGACAGGGAGTGGCTACACCTTC. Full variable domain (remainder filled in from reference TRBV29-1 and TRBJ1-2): SAVISQKPSRDICQRGTSLTIQCQVDSQVTMMFWYRQQPGQSLTLIATANQGSEATYESGFVIDKFPISRPNLTFSTLTVSNMSPEDSSIYLCSVAATGTGSGYTFGSGTRLTVV.

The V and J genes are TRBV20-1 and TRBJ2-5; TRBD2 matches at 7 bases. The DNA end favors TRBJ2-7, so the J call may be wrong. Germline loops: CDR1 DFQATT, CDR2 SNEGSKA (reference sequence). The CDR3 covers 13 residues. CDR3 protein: CSARGLSGNEQYF. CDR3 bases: TGCAGTGCTAGAGGGTTAAGCGGGAACGAGCAGTACTTC.

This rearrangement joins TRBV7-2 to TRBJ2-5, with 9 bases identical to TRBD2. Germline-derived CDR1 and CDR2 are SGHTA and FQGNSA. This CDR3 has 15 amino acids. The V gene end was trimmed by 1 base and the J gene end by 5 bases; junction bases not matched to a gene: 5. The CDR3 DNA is TGTGCCAGCAGCTTAGTTAGCGGGAGTGCGGAGACCCAGTACTTC. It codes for CASSLVSGSAETQYF.

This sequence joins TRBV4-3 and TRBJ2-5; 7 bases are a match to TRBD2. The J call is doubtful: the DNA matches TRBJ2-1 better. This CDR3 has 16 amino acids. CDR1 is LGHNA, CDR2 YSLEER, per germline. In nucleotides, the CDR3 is TGCGCCAGCAGCCAAGTAAGCGGGAACCACTACAATGAGCAGTTCTTC. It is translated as CASSQVSGNHYNEQFF.

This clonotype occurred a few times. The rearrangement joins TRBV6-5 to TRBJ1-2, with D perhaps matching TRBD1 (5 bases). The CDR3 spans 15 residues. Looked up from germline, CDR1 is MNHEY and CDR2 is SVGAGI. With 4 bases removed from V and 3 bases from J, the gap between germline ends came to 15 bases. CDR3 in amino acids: CASSSPGQVDYGYTF. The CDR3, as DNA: TGTGCCAGCAGTTCTCCAGGGCAGGTCGACTATGGCTACACCTTC.

DNA of the CDR3: TGCGCCAGCAGCCAAGGTGTACGTAGGGGGCAGGACGAGCAGTACTTC. Its translation is CASSQGVRRGQDEQYF. The V gene is TRBV4-3, the J gene TRBJ2-5; 7 bases align to TRBD1. The DNA matches TRBJ2-7 better at its end, which makes the J call doubtful. Germline assignment: CDR1 LGHNA and CDR2 YSLEER. The CDR3 length is 16 residues.

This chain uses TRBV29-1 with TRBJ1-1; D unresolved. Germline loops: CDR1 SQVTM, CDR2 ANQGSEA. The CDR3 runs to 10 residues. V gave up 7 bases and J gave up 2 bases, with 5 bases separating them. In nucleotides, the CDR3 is TGCAGCGGCCGCAACACTGAAGCTTTCTTT. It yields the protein CSGRNTEAFF.

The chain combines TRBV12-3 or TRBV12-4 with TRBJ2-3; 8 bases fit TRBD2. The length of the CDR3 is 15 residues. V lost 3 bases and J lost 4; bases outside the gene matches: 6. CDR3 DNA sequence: TGTGCCAGCAGTTTGAACACCGGGGGGGCAGATACGCAGTATTTT. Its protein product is CASSLNTGGADTQYF.

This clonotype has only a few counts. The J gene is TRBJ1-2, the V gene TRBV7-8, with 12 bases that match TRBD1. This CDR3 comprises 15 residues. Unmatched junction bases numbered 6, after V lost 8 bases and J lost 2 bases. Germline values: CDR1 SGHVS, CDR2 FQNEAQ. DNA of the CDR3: TGTGCCAGCGCCGGGACAGGGGGCCGGAACTATGGCTACACCTTC. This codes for CASAGTGGRNYGYTF.

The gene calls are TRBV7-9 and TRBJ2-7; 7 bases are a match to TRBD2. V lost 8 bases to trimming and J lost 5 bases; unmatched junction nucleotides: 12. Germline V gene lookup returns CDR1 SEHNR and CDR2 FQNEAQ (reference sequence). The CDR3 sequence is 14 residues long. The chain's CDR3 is CASVSGGVADEQYF. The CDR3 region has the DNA TGTGCCAGCGTATCGGGGGGTGTAGCTGACGAGCAGTACTTC.

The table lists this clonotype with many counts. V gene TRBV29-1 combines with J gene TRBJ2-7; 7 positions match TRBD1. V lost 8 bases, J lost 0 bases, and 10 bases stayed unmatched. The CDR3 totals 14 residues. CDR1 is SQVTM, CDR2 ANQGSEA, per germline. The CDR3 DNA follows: TGCAGCACATCTGGACAGGCGAACTCCTACGAGCAGTACTTC. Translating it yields CSTSGQANSYEQYF.

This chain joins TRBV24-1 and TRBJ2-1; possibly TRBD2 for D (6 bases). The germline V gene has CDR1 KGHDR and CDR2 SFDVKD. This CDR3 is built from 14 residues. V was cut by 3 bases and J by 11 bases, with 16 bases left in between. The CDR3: CATSDAGTARKQFF. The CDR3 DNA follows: TGTGCCACCAGTGATGCTGGGACTGCCCGCAAGCAGTTCTTC.

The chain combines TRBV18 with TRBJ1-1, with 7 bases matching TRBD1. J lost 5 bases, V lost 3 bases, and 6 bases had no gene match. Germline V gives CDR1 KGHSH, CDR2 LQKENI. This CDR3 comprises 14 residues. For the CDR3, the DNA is TGTGCCAGCTCACCCCAGGGGGGATGGACTGAAGCTTTCTTT. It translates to CASSPQGGWTEAFF.

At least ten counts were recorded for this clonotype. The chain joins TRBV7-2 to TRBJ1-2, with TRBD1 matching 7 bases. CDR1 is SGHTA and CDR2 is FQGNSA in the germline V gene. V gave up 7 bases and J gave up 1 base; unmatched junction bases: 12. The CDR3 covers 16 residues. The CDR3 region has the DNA TGTGCCAGCACCTCATCCATACAGGGGCTTAACTATGGCTACACCTTC. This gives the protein CASTSSIQGLNYGYTF.

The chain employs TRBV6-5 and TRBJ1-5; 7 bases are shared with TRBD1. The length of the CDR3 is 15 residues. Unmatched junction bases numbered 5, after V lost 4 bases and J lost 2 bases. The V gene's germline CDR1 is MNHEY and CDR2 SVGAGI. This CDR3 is CASSSRDRGNQPQHF. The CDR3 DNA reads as TGTGCCAGCAGTTCCCGGGACAGAGGCAATCAGCCCCAGCATTTT.

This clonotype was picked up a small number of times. The CDR3 loop reads CATGIGLANTDTQYF. CDR3 nucleotides: TGTGCCACCGGAATAGGACTAGCTAACACAGATACGCAGTATTTT. The genes are TRBV15 and TRBJ2-3, with 8 bases lining up with TRBD2. Germline V gene sequence: CDR1 LNHNV, CDR2 YYDKDF (reference sequence). This CDR3 spans 15 amino acids. After removal of 8 bases from V and 2 bases from J, the junction contained 9 bases not matched to a gene.

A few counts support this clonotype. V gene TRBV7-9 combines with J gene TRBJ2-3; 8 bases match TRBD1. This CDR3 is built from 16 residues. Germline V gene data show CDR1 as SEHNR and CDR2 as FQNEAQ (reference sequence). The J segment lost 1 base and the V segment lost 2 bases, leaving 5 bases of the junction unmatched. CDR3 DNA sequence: TGTGCCAGCAGCTTATCAGGGGGCGGAGGCACAGATACGCAGTATTTT. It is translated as CASSLSGGGGTDTQYF.

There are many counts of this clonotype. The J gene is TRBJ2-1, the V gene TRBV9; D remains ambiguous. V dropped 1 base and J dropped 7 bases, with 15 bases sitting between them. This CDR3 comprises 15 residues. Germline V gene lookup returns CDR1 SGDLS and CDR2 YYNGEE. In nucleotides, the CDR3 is TGTGCCAGCAGCGTACAGTGGGCGCAACTAAATGAGCAGTTCTTC. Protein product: CASSVQWAQLNEQFF.

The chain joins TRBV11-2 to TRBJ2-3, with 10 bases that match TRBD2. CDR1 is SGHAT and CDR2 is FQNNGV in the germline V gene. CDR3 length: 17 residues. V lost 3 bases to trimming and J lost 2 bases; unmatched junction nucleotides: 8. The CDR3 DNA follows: TGTGCCAGCAGCTTTTCAGGACTAGCGGATAACACAGATACGCAGTATTTT. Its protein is CASSFSGLADNTDTQYF.

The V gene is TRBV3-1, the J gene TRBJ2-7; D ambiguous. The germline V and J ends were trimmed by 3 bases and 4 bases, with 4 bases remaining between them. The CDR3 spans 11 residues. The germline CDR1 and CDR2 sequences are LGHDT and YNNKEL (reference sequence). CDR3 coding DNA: TGTGCCAGCAGCCAGCAGTACGAGCAGTACTTC. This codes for CASSQQYEQYF.

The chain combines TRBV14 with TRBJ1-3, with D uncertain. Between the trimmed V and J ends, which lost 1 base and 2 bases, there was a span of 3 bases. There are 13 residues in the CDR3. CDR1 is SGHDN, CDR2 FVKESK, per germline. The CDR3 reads CASSQGTGNTIYF. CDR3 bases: TGTGCCAGCAGCCAAGGTACTGGAAACACCATATATTTT.

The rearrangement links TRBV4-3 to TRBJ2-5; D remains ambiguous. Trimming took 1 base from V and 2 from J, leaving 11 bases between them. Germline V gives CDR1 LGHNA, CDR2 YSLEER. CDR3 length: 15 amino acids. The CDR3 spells CASSQVRSAQETQYF. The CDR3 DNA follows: TGCGCCAGCAGCCAAGTTCGTTCAGCACAAGAGACCCAGTACTTC.

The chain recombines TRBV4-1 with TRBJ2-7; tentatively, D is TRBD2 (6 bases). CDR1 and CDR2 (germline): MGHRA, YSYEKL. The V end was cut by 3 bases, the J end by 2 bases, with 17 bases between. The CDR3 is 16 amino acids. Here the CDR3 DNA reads TGCGCCAGCAGCCACCCGGGTAGCGGATTAACCTACGAGCAGTACTTC. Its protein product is CASSHPGSGLTYEQYF.

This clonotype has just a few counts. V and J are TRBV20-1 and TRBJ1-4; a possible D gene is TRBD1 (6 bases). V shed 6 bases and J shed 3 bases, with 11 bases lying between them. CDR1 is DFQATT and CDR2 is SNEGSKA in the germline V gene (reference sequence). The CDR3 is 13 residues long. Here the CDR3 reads CSALDRPNEKLFF. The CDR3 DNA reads TGCAGTGCGTTAGACAGGCCTAATGAAAAACTGTTTTTT.

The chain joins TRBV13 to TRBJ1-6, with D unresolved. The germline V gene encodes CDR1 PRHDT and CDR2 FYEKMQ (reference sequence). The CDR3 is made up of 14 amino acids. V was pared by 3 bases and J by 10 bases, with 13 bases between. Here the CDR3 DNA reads TGTGCCAGCAGCTTTCAAGGCAGTAACTCACCCCTCCACTTT. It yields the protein CASSFQGSNSPLHF. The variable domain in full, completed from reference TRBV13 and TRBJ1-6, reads AAGVIQSPRHLIKEKRETATLKCYPIPRHDTVYWYQQGPGQDPQFLISFYEKMQSDKGSIPDRFSAQQFSDYHSELNMSSLELGDSALYFCASSFQGSNSPLHFGNGTRLTVT.